The 7 T cell receptor beta chains listed next were all sequenced from one sample in a study of human T cells and chemical hapten exposure. The time point was: patch test 2, 6 weeks after DPC sensitization. The treatment was: therapeutic diphenylcyclopropenone sensitization with weekly scalp DPC. MiXCR, applied by TCRdb to the RACE reads, yields one record per CDR3 protein. The sample lists more than 90,000 distinct CDR3 sequences, about an eighth seen once, with about 3% in the top ten. This sample comprised whole blood, obtained in connection with sensitization to the hapten diphenylcyclopropenone (DPC). The receptors originated from a woman aged 40 to 49 with alopecia areata. Some clones in this sample may be carry-over from other donors' samples.

This clonotype was seen many times. The chain carries TRBV21-1 and TRBJ2-5; TRBD1 reflects the table's D call only, with no check against the DNA. TRBV21-1 counts as a pseudogene. CDR3 length: 18 residues. CDR3: CASSKDPGPGDRDTRAYF. CDR3 sequence (DNA): TGTGCCAGCAGCAAAGACCCTGGGCCGGGAGACCGGGACACTCGGGCGTACTTC.

The chain joins TRBV28 to TRBJ1-2; 9 bases align to TRBD1. This CDR3 has 14 residues. CDR1 and CDR2 from the germline V gene are MDHEN and SYDVKM. J lost 4 bases, V lost 2 bases, and 2 bases had no gene match. In nucleotides, the CDR3 is TGTGCCAGCAGTTTAGGGGGACAGGGCTATGGCTACACCTTC. Its protein is CASSLGGQGYGYTF.

This clonotype occurred many times. V usage is TRBV7-2 and J usage is TRBJ2-7, with 8 nucleotides matching TRBD2. After removal of 1 base from V and 7 bases from J, the junction contained 18 bases not matched to a gene. Per the germline V gene, CDR1 is SGHTA and CDR2 is FQGNSA. The CDR3 is 18 amino acids. The CDR3 DNA sequence: TGTGCCAGCAGCTTAGGAGCTAGCGGGCCTAGTACAAGGGGGGAGCAGTACTTC. This encodes CASSLGASGPSTRGEQYF.

This clonotype was observed at least ten times. J is TRBJ2-7 and V is TRBV29-1; perhaps D is TRBD1 or TRBD2 (6 bases each). With 6 bases removed from V and 5 bases from J, the gap between germline ends came to 23 bases. The CDR3 length is 15 residues. Germline CDR1 reads SQVTM; CDR2 reads ANQGSEA. The CDR3 region is CSVGLGGAGVHEQYF. As DNA, the CDR3 is TGCAGCGTAGGCCTCGGGGGCGCGGGTGTCCACGAGCAGTACTTC.

In this sample, this clonotype turned up many times. The chain links TRBV3-1 to TRBJ1-2, with D unresolved. Per germline, CDR1 LGHDT and CDR2 YNNKEL (reference sequence). V was shortened by 2 bases and J by 5 bases, with 12 bases between the two germline ends. The CDR3 has 14 amino acids. CDR3 protein: CASSQNTGGYGYTF. The CDR3 DNA follows: TGTGCCAGCAGCCAAAATACTGGTGGTTATGGCTACACCTTC.

The CDR3 is CASSRQGTVRYEQYF. The CDR3 DNA reads as TGTGCCAGCAGTCGTCAGGGGACAGTGCGCTACGAGCAGTACTTC. This chain joins TRBV28 and TRBJ2-7, with 7 bases that match TRBD1. In germline, CDR1 is MDHEN, CDR2 SYDVKM. Trimming removed 5 bases from V and 3 bases from J; junction bases left unmatched: 10. The CDR3 has 15 residues.

As regards this clonotype: A much bigger clone sits one base away, suggesting this may be a read error. The V gene is TRBV24-1, the J gene TRBJ2-7; no reliable D call. Germline CDR1 reads KGHDR; CDR2 reads SFDVKD. Deletions cut 0 bases from V and 0 bases from J, with 11 bases between. The CDR3 is made up of 16 amino acids. In DNA form, the CDR3 reads TGTGCCACCAGTGATTTGAGTCGAGAACCCTCCTACGAGCAGTACTTC. Its protein product is CATSDLSREPSYEQYF.